One sample yielded the 22 T cell receptor beta chains listed below, sequenced in a study of blood T cell repertoires in COVID-19. The assay was immunoSEQ multiplex PCR, and TCRdb's table has in-frame clones only and misses some. The repertoire has about 260,000 clones, roughly 82% of them found once; the top ten carry roughly 2%. What was sequenced was PBMCs or T cells enriched from blood (not recorded which). The receptor source for this set is a woman in her fifties or sixties who had recovered from COVID-19.

This rearrangement joins TRBV13 to TRBJ2-3, with 8 bases that match TRBD2. Trimming removed 5 bases from V and 0 bases from J; junction bases left unmatched: 10. The CDR3 runs 17 residues. The germline V gene encodes CDR1 PRHDT and CDR2 FYEKMQ (reference sequence). The CDR3: CASSALTLAVSTDTQYF. CDR3 nucleotide sequence: TGTGCCAGCAGCGCCCTAACACTAGCGGTTAGCACAGATACGCAGTATTTT.

The rearrangement links TRBV29-1 to TRBJ1-5; TRBD1 matches at 11 bases. This CDR3 region has 15 residues. Germline V gene data show CDR1 as SQVTM and CDR2 as ANQGSEA. The ends lost 5 bases at V and 2 bases at J; junction bases unmatched: 5. CDR3 amino acids: CSVRTGGAGNQPQHF. The CDR3 DNA is TGCAGCGTTAGGACAGGGGGCGCAGGCAATCAGCCCCAGCATTTT.

The chain recombines TRBV7-2 with TRBJ2-1; TRBD2 agrees at 11 bases. CDR1 is SGHTA and CDR2 is FQGNSA in the germline V gene. Losses at the gene ends were 7 bases for V and 4 bases for J; bases not matched to a gene: 15. CDR3 length: 18 residues. This CDR3 reads CASTTSGKLAGGYNEQFF. DNA of the CDR3: TGTGCCAGCACCACATCGGGGAAGCTAGCGGGAGGTTACAATGAGCAGTTCTTC. Looking up the rest from reference TRBV7-2 and TRBJ2-1 gives the full variable domain: GAGVSQSPSNKVTEKGKDVELRCDPISGHTALYWYRQSLGQGLEFLIYFQGNSAPDKSGLPSDRFSAERTGGSVSTLTIQRTQQEDSAVYLCASTTSGKLAGGYNEQFFGPGTRLTVL.

This clone has only a few counts. This sequence joins TRBV12-3 or TRBV12-4 and TRBJ1-5; D ambiguous. The CDR3 has 12 amino acids. With 3 bases removed from V and 6 bases from J, the gap between germline ends came to 6 bases. CDR3 DNA: TGTGCCAGCAGTTTCGTCTTTCAGCCCCAGCATTTT. This gives the protein CASSFVFQPQHF.

The gene calls are TRBV6-5 and TRBJ1-4, with 11 nucleotides matching TRBD1. CDR1 MNHEY and CDR2 SVGAGI come from the germline V gene. The CDR3 runs to 14 residues. The V gene end was trimmed by 5 bases and the J gene end by 5 bases; junction bases not matched to a gene: 1. The CDR3 sequence is CASSRTGGNEKLFF. CDR3 nucleotides: TGTGCCAGCAGTCGGACAGGGGGCAATGAAAAACTGTTTTTT.

This sequence joins TRBV30 and TRBJ2-1; TRBD1 might be the D (6 bases). Germline-derived CDR1 and CDR2 are GTSNPN and SVGIG (reference sequence). There are 15 residues in the CDR3. The V gene lost 0 bases and the J gene lost 4 bases, with 13 bases spanning the gap. The CDR3 sequence: CAWSVPGTPYNEQFF. CDR3 sequence (DNA): TGTGCCTGGAGTGTCCCCGGGACACCTTACAATGAGCAGTTCTTC.

This chain's CDR3 is CASGLDRGLGGYTF. The CDR3 coding sequence is TGTGCTAGTGGTTTGGACAGGGGGCTGGGTGGCTACACCTTC. The rearrangement links TRBV12-5 to TRBJ1-2, with 9 bases matching TRBD1. The germline V gene has CDR1 LGHNT and CDR2 FRNRAP. J lost 7 bases, V lost 1 base, and 4 bases had no gene match. The CDR3 extends over 14 amino acids.

CDR3 sequence: CASSLAGNTIYF. CDR3 bases: TGTGCCAGCAGCTTAGCGGGAAACACCATATATTTT. The gene calls are TRBV5-5 and TRBJ1-3; D gene ambiguous. Trimming stripped 2 bases from V and 4 bases from J, with 4 bases between. There are 12 residues in the CDR3. The germline V gene encodes CDR1 SGHKS and CDR2 YYEKEE (reference sequence).

V gene TRBV21-1 combines with J gene TRBJ1-2; TRBD1 is taken as the D call from the table, unchecked against the DNA. TRBV21-1 is annotated as a pseudogene. This CDR3 region has 15 residues. The CDR3 coding sequence is TGTGCCAGCAGTGTAAATTTACAGGGGTGTAAAGGCTACACCTTC. This translates into CASSVNLQGCKGYTF.

The rearrangement joins TRBV6-2 or TRBV6-3 to TRBJ2-7; TRBD1 aligns across 8 bases. Losses at the gene ends were 4 bases for V and 2 bases for J; bases not matched to a gene: 7. Germline CDR1 MNHEY, CDR2 SVGEGT. The CDR3 loop spans 15 amino acids. The CDR3 is CASSFPGTGAYEQYF. In DNA form, the CDR3 reads TGTGCCAGCAGTTTTCCCGGGACAGGAGCCTACGAGCAGTACTTC.

The J gene is TRBJ2-2, the V gene TRBV7-2; 10 bases agree with TRBD2. Looked up from germline, CDR1 is SGHTA and CDR2 is FQGNSA. V dropped 7 bases and J dropped 5; count of bases not matched to a gene: 10. The CDR3 is 16 amino acids. CDR3 amino acids: CASTRSGRARTGELFF. The CDR3 bases are TGTGCCAGCACCCGAAGCGGGAGGGCGAGGACCGGGGAGCTGTTTTTT.

V is TRBV19 and J is TRBJ1-2; the match to TRBD1 covers 7 bases. The junction had 7 bases not matched to a gene; V was cut back by 2 bases and J by 4 bases. Per the germline V gene, CDR1 is LNHDA and CDR2 is SQIVND (reference sequence). The CDR3 is made up of 15 amino acids. The CDR3 loop reads CASSISSGGGYGYTF. The CDR3, as DNA: TGTGCCAGTAGTATATCTTCAGGGGGAGGCTATGGCTACACCTTC.

The genes are TRBV6-5 and TRBJ1-2; TRBD1 agrees at 7 bases. CDR3 length: 14 amino acids. V was pared by 5 bases and J by 8 bases, with 11 bases of the junction left unmatched. Germline CDR1 and CDR2: MNHEY and SVGAGI. CDR3 residues: CASSIGEGGSGYTF. The CDR3 DNA reads TGTGCCAGCAGTATAGGGGAAGGGGGCAGCGGCTACACCTTC.

The rearrangement uses TRBV12-3 or TRBV12-4 and TRBJ1-2; D ambiguous. V gave up 3 bases and J gave up 8 bases, with 13 bases separating them. The CDR3 is made up of 13 amino acids. CDR3 nucleotides: TGTGCCAGCAGTTTTCAGAATCCCCAGGGCTACACCTTC. As protein: CASSFQNPQGYTF.

The rearrangement links TRBV7-3 to TRBJ1-1, with a possible D match to TRBD1 (5 bases). Germline CDR1 and CDR2: SGHTA and FQGTGA. Trimming left V 1 base short and J 2 bases short, with 11 bases between. The CDR3 runs 15 residues. Here the CDR3 DNA reads TGTGCCAGCAGCTTAAGCGGGGCGCTAAACACTGAAGCTTTCTTT. This gives the protein CASSLSGALNTEAFF.

V usage is TRBV19 and J usage is TRBJ1-4; 7 bases map to TRBD1. CDR3 length: 17 amino acids. Losses at the gene ends were 6 bases for V and 0 bases for J; bases not matched to a gene: 10. Germline V CDR1 and CDR2: LNHDA, SQIVND (reference sequence). CDR3 nucleotides: TGTGCCAGTAGCCCCCCGGGACAGCCTGCAACTAATGAAAAACTGTTTTTT. Its protein product is CASSPPGQPATNEKLFF.

The V gene is TRBV27, the J gene TRBJ1-2; 7 positions match TRBD1. The V gene's germline CDR1 is MNHEY and CDR2 SMNVEV (reference sequence). With 6 bases clipped from V and 9 bases from J, the junction kept 10 bases outside the gene matches. CDR3 size: 13 residues. The CDR3 sequence: CASSATGVGSYTF. DNA for the CDR3: TGTGCCAGCAGCGCAACAGGGGTGGGGAGCTACACCTTC.

The rearrangement uses TRBV4-3 and TRBJ1-2, with a tentative D call TRBD1 (5 bases). This CDR3 contains 16 residues. The germline V and J ends were trimmed by 0 bases and 8 bases, with 19 bases remaining between them. The V gene's germline CDR1 is LGHNA and CDR2 YSLEER. The CDR3 is CASSQDNQGFLKGYTF. CDR3 in DNA: TGCGCCAGCAGCCAAGACAATCAGGGCTTCCTTAAAGGCTACACCTTC.

J is TRBJ2-7 and V is TRBV5-8; D is uncertain. Germline V gene sequence: CDR1 SGHTS, CDR2 YDEGEE. CDR3 length: 12 residues. With 1 base removed from V and 7 bases from J, the gap between germline ends came to 9 bases. CDR3 DNA sequence: TGTGCCAGCAGCTTGAGGTTCGGGGAGCAGTACTTC. Protein: CASSLRFGEQYF.

The J gene is TRBJ1-1, the V gene TRBV21-1. TRBV21-1 represents a pseudogene. The CDR3 is made up of 13 amino acids. CDR3 in amino acids: CASSNSKYTEAFF. The CDR3 DNA is TGTGCCAGCAGCAACTCTAAGTACACTGAAGCTTTCTTT.

The chain joins TRBV5-4 to TRBJ1-2; D is uncertain. The germline CDR1 and CDR2 sequences are SGHNT and YYREEE (reference sequence). V lost 1 base to trimming and J lost 1 base, with 11 bases between them. The CDR3 spans 15 residues. The CDR3 spells CASSLMGAGNYGYTF. Here the CDR3 DNA reads TGTGCCAGCAGCTTGATGGGAGCCGGTAACTATGGCTACACCTTC.

This chain uses TRBV11-2 with TRBJ1-2; 7 nucleotides match TRBD1. Germline V gene lookup returns CDR1 SGHAT and CDR2 FQNNGV. CDR3 length equals 12 residues. Trimming cost V 3 bases and J 13 bases; bases outside gene matches: 8. CDR3 amino acids: CASSFPGGSLTF. The CDR3 bases are TGTGCCAGCAGCTTCCCAGGGGGATCTCTCACCTTC. Full variable domain (outside the CDR3, taken from reference TRBV11-2 and TRBJ1-2): EAGVAQSPRYKIIEKRQSVAFWCNPISGHATLYWYQQILGQGPKLLIQFQNNGVVDDSQLPKDRFSAERLKGVDSTLKIQPAKLEDSAVYLCASSFPGGSLTFGSGTRLTVV.